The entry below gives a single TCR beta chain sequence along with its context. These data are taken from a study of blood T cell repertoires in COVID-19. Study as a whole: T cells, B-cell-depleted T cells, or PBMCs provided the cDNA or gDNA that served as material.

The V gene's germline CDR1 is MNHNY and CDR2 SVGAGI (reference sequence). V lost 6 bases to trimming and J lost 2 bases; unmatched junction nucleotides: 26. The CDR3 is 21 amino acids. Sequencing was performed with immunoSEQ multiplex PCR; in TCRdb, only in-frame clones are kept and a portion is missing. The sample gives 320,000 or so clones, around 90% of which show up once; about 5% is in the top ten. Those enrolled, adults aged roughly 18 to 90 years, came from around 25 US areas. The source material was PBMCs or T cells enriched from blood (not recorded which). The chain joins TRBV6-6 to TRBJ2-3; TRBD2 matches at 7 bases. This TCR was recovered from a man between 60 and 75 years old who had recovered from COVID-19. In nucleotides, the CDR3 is TGTGCCAGCAGCGGAGGCTCCTTGGGCCTAGCGGACCCCGGCCACACAGATACGCAGTATTTT. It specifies CASSGGSLGLADPGHTDTQYF.